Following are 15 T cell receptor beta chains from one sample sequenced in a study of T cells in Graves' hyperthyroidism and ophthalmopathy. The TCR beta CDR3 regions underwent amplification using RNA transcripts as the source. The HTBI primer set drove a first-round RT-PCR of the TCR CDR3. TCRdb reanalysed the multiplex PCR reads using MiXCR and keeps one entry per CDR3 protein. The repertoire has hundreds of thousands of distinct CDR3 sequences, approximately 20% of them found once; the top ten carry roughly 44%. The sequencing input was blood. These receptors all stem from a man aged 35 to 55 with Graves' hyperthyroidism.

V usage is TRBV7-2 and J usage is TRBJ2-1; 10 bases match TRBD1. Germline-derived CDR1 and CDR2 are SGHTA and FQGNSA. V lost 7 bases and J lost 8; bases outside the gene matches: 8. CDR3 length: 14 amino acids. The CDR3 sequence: CASTSGTGEDEQFF. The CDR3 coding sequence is TGTGCCAGCACCTCCGGGACAGGGGAAGATGAGCAGTTCTTC.

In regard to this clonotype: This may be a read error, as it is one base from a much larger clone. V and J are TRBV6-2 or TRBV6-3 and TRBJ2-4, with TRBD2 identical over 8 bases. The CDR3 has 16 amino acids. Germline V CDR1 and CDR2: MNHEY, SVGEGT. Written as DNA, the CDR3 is TGTGCCAGCAGTTTGTCCACCGGACTAGCCAAAAACATTCAGTGCTTC. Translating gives CASSLSTGLAKNIQCF.

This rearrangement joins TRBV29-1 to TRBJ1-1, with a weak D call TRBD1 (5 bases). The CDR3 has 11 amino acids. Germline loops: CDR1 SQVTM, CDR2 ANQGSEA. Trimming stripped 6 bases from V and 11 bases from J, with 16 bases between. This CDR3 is CSVGVVAGAFF. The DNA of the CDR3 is TGCAGCGTGGGGGTTGTTGCGGGCGCTTTCTTT.

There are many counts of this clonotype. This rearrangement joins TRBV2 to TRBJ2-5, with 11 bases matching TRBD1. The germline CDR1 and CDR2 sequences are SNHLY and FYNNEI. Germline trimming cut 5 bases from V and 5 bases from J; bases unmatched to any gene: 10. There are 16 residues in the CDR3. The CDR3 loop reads CASSKPGQGVGETQYF. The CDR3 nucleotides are TGTGCCAGCAGTAAGCCGGGACAGGGGGTTGGTGAGACCCAGTACTTC.

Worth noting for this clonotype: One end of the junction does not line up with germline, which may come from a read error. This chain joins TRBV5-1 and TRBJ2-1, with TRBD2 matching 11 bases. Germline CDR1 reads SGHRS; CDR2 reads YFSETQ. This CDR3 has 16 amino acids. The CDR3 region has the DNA TGTGCCAGCAGCTTAAGGGGACTAGCGGTCCACAATGAGCAGTTCTTC. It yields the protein CASSLRGLAVHNEQFF.

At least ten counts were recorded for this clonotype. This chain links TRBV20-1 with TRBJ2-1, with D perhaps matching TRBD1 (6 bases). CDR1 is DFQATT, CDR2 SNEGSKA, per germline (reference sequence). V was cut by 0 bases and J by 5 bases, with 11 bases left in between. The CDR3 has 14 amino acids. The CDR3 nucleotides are TGCAGTGCTAGAGATCTGGGGACAAACAATGAGCAGTTCTTC. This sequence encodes CSARDLGTNNEQFF.

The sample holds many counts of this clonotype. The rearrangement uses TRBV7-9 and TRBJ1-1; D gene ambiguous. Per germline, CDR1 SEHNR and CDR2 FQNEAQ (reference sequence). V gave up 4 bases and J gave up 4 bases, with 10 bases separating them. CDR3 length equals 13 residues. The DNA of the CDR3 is TGTGCCAGCAGCTGGGCAGTCGGCACTGAAGCTTTCTTT. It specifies CASSWAVGTEAFF.

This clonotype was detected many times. The CDR3 bases are TGTGCCAGCAGCCAAGAGGGGGGGACGGAACCCCAGCATTTT. Its translation is CASSQEGGTEPQHF. The chain uses TRBV3-1 and TRBJ1-5; TRBD1 is a possible D gene (5 bases). Trimming shortened V by 0 bases and J by 10 bases, and 13 bases separated the two germline ends. The CDR3 has 14 amino acids. Germline loops: CDR1 LGHDT, CDR2 YNNKEL (reference sequence).

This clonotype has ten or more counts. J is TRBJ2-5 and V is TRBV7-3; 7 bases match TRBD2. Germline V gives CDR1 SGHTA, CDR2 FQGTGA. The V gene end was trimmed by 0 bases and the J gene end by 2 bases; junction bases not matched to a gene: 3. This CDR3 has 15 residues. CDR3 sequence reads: CASSLTGREQETQYF. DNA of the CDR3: TGTGCCAGCAGCTTAACGGGGCGGGAGCAAGAGACCCAGTACTTC.

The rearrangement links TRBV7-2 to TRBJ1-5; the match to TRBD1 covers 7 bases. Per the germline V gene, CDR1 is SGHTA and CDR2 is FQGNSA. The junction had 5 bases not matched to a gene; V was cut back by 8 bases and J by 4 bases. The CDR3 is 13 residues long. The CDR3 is CASGVQGNQPQHF. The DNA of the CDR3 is TGTGCCAGCGGGGTACAGGGGAATCAGCCCCAGCATTTT. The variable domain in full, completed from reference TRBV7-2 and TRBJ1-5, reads GAGVSQSPSNKVTEKGKDVELRCDPISGHTALYWYRQSLGQGLEFLIYFQGNSAPDKSGLPSDRFSAERTGGSVSTLTIQRTQQEDSAVYLCASGVQGNQPQHFGDGTRLSIL.

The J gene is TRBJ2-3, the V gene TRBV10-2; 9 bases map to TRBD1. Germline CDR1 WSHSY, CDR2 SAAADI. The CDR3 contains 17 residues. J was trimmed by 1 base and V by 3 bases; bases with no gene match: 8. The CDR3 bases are TGCGCCAGCAGTGAAATGGGCCGGACAGGGGGCACAGATACGCAGTATTTT. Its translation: CASSEMGRTGGTDTQYF.

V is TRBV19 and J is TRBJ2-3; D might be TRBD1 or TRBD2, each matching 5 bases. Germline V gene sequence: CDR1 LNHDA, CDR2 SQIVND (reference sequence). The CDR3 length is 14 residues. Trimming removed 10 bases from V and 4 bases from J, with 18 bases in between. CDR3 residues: CAIGHRGPSDTQYF. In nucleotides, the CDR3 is TGTGCCATTGGACACCGGGGTCCGTCAGATACGCAGTATTTT.

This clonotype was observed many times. DNA for the CDR3: TGCGCCAGCAGCCAAGACGCAATGGGGCCGAACACCGGGGAGCTGTTTTTT. Translating gives CASSQDAMGPNTGELFF. The J gene is TRBJ2-2, the V gene TRBV4-3; D perhaps matches TRBD1 (5 bases). The V end was cut by 0 bases, the J end by 0 bases, with 11 bases between. Germline CDR1 LGHNA, CDR2 YSLEER. CDR3 length: 17 amino acids.

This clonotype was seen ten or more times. The CDR3 loop reads CASPTGRSNQPQHF. In DNA form, the CDR3 reads TGTGCCAGCCCCACGGGGAGAAGCAATCAGCCCCAGCATTTT. The chain is built from TRBV6-2 or TRBV6-3 and TRBJ1-5, with D unclear. The CDR3 has 14 residues. V gave up 8 bases and J gave up 1 base, with 12 bases separating them. The V gene's germline CDR1 is MNHEY and CDR2 SVGEGT.

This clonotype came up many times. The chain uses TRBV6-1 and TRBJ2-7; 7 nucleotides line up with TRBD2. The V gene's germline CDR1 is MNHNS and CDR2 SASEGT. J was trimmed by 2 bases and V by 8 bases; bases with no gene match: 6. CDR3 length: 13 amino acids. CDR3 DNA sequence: TGTGCCAGCGGCCGGGACTATACCTACGAGCAGTACTTC. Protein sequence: CASGRDYTYEQYF.